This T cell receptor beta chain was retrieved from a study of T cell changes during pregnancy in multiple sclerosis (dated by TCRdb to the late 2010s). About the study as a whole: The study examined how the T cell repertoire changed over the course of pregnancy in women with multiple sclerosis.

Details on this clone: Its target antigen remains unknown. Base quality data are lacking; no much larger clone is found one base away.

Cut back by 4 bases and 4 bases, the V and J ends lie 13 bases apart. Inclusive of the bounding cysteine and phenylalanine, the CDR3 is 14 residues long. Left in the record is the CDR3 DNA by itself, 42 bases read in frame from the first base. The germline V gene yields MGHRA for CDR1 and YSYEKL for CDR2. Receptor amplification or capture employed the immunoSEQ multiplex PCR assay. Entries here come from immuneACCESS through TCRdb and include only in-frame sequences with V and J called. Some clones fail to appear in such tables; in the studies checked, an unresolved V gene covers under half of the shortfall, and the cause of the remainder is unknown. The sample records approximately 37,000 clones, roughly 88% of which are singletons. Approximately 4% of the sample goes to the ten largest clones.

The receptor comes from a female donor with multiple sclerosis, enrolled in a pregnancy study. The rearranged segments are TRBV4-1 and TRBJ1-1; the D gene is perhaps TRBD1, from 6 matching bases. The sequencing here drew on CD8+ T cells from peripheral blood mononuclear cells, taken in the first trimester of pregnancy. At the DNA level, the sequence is TGCGCCAGCAGCCTGCCAGGGGTCCTCACTGAAGCTTTCTTT. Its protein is CASSLPGVLTEAFF.